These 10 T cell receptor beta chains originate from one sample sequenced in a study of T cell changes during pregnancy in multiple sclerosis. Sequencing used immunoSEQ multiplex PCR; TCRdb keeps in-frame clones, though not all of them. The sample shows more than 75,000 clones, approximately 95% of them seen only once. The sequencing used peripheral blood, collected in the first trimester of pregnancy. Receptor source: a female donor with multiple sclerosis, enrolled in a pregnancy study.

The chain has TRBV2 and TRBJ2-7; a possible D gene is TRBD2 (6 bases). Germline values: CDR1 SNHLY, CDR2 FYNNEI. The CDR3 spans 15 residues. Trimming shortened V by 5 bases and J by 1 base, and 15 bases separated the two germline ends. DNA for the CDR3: TGTGCCAGCAGTAGCGTGGAGGGGCTGTCCTACGAGCAGTACTTC. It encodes CASSSVEGLSYEQYF.

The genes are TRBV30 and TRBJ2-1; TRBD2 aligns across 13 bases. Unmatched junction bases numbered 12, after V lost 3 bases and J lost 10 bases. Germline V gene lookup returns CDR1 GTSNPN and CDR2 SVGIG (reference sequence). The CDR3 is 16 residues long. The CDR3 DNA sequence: TGTGCCTGGAGAGCACAACTAGCGGGAGGGCGAGGGGAGCAGTTCTTC. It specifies CAWRAQLAGGRGEQFF.

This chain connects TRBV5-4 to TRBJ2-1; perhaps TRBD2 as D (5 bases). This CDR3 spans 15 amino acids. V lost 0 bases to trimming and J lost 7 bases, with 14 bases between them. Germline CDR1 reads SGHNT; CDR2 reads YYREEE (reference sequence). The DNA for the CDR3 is TGTGCCAGCAGCTTGGAGCTAGCTCTCCGGAATGAGCAGTTCTTC. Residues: CASSLELALRNEQFF.

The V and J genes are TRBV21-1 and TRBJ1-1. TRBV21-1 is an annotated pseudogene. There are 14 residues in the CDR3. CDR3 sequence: CASSKVIENTEAFF. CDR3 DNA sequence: TGTGCCAGCAGCAAAGTAATAGAGAACACTGAAGCTTTCTTT.

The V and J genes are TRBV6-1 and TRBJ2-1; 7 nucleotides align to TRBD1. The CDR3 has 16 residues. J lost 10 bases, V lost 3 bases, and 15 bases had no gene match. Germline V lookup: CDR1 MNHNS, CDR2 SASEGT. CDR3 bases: TGTGCCAGCAGTGATGTCCGGGACAGAGACTCGTGGGAGCAGTTCTTC. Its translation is CASSDVRDRDSWEQFF.

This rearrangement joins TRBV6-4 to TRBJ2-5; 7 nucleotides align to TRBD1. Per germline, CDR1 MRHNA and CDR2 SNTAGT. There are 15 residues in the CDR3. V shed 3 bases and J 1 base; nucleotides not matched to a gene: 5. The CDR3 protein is CASSEEGQLQETQYF. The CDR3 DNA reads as TGTGCCAGCAGTGAAGAGGGACAGCTCCAAGAGACCCAGTACTTC.

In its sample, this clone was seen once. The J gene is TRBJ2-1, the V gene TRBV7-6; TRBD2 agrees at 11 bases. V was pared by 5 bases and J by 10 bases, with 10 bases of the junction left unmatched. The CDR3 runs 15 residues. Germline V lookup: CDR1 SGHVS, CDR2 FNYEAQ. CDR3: CASSTTSGGGGEQFF. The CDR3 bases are TGTGCCAGCAGCACAACTAGCGGGGGCGGCGGGGAGCAGTTCTTC. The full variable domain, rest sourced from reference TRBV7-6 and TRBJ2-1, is GAGVSQSPRYKVTKRGQDVALRCDPISGHVSLYWYRQALGQGPEFLTYFNYEAQQDKSGLPNDRFSAERPEGSISTLTIQRTEQRDSAMYRCASSTTSGGGGEQFFGPGTRLTVL.

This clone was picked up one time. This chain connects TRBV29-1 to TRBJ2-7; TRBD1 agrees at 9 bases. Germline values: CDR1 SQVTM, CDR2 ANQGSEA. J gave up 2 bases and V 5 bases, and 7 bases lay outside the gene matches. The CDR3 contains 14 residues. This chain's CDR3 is CSVNGQGNTYEQYF. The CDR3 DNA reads TGCAGCGTTAACGGACAGGGGAACACCTACGAGCAGTACTTC.

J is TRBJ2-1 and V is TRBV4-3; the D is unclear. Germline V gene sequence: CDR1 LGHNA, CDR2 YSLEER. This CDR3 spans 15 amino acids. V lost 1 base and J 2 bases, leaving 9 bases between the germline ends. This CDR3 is CASSQGPRTYNEQFF. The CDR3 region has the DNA TGCGCCAGCAGCCAAGGCCCGAGGACCTACAATGAGCAGTTCTTC.

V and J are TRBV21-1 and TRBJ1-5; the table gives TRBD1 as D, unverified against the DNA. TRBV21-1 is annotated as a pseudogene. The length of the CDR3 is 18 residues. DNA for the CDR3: TGTGCCAGCAGCAAAGAAGTGCTTTTGGACAGGGCGGTGCGGCCCCAGCATTTT. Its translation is CASSKEVLLDRAVRPQHF.